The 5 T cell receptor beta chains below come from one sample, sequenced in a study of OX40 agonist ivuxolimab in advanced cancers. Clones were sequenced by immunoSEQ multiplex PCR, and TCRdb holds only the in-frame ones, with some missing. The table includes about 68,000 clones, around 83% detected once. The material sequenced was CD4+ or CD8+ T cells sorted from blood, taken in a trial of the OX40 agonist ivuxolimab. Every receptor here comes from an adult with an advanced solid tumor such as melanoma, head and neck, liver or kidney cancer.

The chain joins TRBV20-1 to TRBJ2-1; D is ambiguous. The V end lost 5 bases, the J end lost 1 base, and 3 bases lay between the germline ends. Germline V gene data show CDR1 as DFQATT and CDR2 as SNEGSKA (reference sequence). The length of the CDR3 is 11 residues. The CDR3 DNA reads TGCAGTGCTTGGTCCTACAATGAGCAGTTCTTC. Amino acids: CSAWSYNEQFF.

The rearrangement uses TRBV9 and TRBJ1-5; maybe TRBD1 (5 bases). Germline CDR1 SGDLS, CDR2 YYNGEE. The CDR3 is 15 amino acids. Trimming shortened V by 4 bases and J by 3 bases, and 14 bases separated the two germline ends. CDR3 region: CASSNRDGYNQPQHF. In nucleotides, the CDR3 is TGTGCCAGCAGCAACCGGGACGGATACAATCAGCCCCAGCATTTT. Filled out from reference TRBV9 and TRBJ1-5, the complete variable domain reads DSGVTQTPKHLITATGQRVTLRCSPRSGDLSVYWYQQSLDQGLQFLIQYYNGEERAKGNILERFSAQQFPDLHSELNLSSLELGDSALYFCASSNRDGYNQPQHFGDGTRLSIL.

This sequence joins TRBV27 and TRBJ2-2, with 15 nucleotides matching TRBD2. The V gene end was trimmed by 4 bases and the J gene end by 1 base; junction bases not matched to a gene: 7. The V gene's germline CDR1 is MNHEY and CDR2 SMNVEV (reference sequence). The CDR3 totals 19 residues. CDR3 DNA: TGTGCCAGCAGTTCGGGACTAGCGGGGGGCCGATTGAACACCGGGGAGCTGTTTTTT. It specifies CASSSGLAGGRLNTGELFF.

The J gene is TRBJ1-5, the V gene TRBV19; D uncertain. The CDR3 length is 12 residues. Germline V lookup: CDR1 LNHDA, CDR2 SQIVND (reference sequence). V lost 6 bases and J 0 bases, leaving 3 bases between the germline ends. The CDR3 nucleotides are TGTGCCAGTAGGGGTAGCAATCAGCCCCAGCATTTT. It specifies CASRGSNQPQHF.

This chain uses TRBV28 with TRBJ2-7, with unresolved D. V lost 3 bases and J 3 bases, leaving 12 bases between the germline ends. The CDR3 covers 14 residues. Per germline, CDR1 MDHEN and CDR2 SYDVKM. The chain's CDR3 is CASSFIPLNYEQYF. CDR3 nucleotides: TGTGCCAGCAGTTTTATCCCCCTCAACTACGAGCAGTACTTC.